This TCR beta chain was obtained from a study of blood T cells in healthy people across ages. Background on the study: About one barcoded beta molecule per two T cells was the capture yield of template switching.

Per germline, CDR1 SGHDN and CDR2 FVKESK. V dropped 4 bases and J dropped 8 bases, with 23 bases sitting between them. CDR3 length equals 16 residues. At least ten counts were recorded for this clonotype. Its matching antigen is unknown. Study outcomes and limitations: In older individuals, TCR beta diversity per million T cells was lower, falling roughly linearly with age.

With a J-beta primer mix and a sample-barcoded 5' primer, a second PCR ran 7 to 11 cycles. Tagging of each cDNA molecule was performed by a template-switch adaptor with 12 random nucleotides. All samples yielded 2.5 million or more CDR3-containing paired-end reads. TCRdb analysed the 5' RACE reads with MiXCR anew, one entry per CDR3 protein. The repertoire includes almost 300,000 distinct CDR3 sequences, roughly a quarter of them detected once, and approximately 28% sits in the top ten. Material: blood. This sequence joins TRBV14 and TRBJ1-2, with a weak D call TRBD1 (6 bases). The receptor was isolated from an older woman in good health. The CDR3 nucleotides are TGTGCCAGCAGCCCGCGATGGATAAAGGGGGGTGGCGGCTACACCTTC. This sequence encodes CASSPRWIKGGGGYTF.